The 22 T cell receptor beta chains below all came from one sample that was sequenced in a study of T cell changes during pregnancy in multiple sclerosis. Clones were read by immunoSEQ multiplex PCR, and TCRdb kept only the in-frame ones, dropping some. In the table there are around 36,000 clones, around nine tenths of which are singletons. This material consisted of peripheral blood, taken before pregnancy. The receptors were sampled from a female donor with multiple sclerosis, enrolled in a pregnancy study.

CDR3 nucleotide sequence: TGCGCCAGCAGCACAGACAGCTCCTACAATGAGCAGTTCTTC. Translating it yields CASSTDSSYNEQFF. V usage is TRBV10-1 and J usage is TRBJ2-1; weak D call: TRBD1 (5 bases). The CDR3 contains 14 residues. V was clipped by 6 bases and J by 0 bases, with 9 bases between them. The germline CDR1 and CDR2 sequences are WNHNN and SYGVQD (reference sequence).

The rearrangement joins TRBV7-2 to TRBJ1-1, with D perhaps TRBD1 (5 bases). This CDR3 contains 17 residues. From germline, CDR1 is SGHTA and CDR2 FQGNSA. Trimming cost V 3 bases and J 3 bases, with 20 bases left between them. CDR3 protein: CASSFWAPAGYYTEAFF. CDR3 in DNA: TGTGCCAGCAGCTTTTGGGCTCCCGCAGGGTACTACACTGAAGCTTTCTTT.

This sequence joins TRBV7-9 and TRBJ2-5; 7 positions match TRBD1. The V segment lost 6 bases and the J segment 1 base; nucleotides outside the gene matches: 5. The CDR3 loop spans 14 amino acids. Germline-derived CDR1 and CDR2 are SEHNR and FQNEAQ (reference sequence). In DNA form, the CDR3 reads TGTGCCAGCAGGTCCTCAGGGGGCCAAGAGACCCAGTACTTC. This gives the protein CASRSSGGQETQYF.

The chain is built from TRBV9 and TRBJ1-6; D gene unclear. Trimming removed 4 bases from V and 0 bases from J, with 8 bases in between. This CDR3 contains 15 residues. Germline V gives CDR1 SGDLS, CDR2 YYNGEE. The CDR3 region is CASSPQSSYNSPLHF. The CDR3 bases are TGTGCCAGCAGCCCACAGAGCTCCTATAATTCACCCCTCCACTTT.

The chain is built from TRBV7-2 and TRBJ1-4; 9 bases match TRBD1. The V and J ends lost 4 bases and 7 bases, in that order; junction bases with no gene match: 13. There are 17 residues in the CDR3. Looked up from germline, CDR1 is SGHTA and CDR2 is FQGNSA. The CDR3 bases are TGTGCCAGCAGCTCACTGTCAGCTGGGACAGGGCGTGAAAAACTGTTTTTT. This gives the protein CASSSLSAGTGREKLFF.

The J gene is TRBJ2-7, the V gene TRBV13, with D perhaps matching TRBD1 (5 bases). Germline CDR1 is PRHDT and CDR2 is FYEKMQ (reference sequence). V lost 4 bases and J lost 4, with 11 bases in between. This CDR3 is 13 amino acids long. The CDR3 reads CASSSLTAYEQYF. CDR3 in DNA: TGTGCCAGCAGCTCCTTGACAGCTTACGAGCAGTACTTC.

The CDR3 DNA reads TGTGCCAGCAGCCAAGATCTGGCCAGGGGTATCTACGAGCAGTACTTC. Amino acids: CASSQDLARGIYEQYF. The chain has TRBV4-2 and TRBJ2-5; a weak D match, TRBD1 (6 bases). The J call may be in error: the DNA end matches TRBJ2-7 better. The CDR3 totals 16 residues. Germline V gives CDR1 LGHNA, CDR2 YNFKEQ.

The CDR3: CASSVGNNADYGYTF. The CDR3 bases are TGTGCCAGCAGCGTAGGGAACAATGCGGACTATGGCTACACCTTC. The rearrangement joins TRBV9 to TRBJ1-2; D unresolved. Germline CDR1 reads SGDLS; CDR2 reads YYNGEE. V was clipped by 0 bases and J by 3 bases, with 12 bases between them. This CDR3 contains 15 residues.

V is TRBV7-3 and J is TRBJ2-5; unclear D gene. V was trimmed by 5 bases and J by 5 bases, leaving 21 bases between them. The germline gives CDR1 SGHTA, CDR2 FQGTGA. There are 16 residues in the CDR3. CDR3: CASSPGSEAATETQYF. The CDR3 DNA is TGTGCCAGCAGCCCGGGTTCTGAGGCAGCGACGGAGACCCAGTACTTC.

The chain combines TRBV7-9 with TRBJ1-1, with D hard to call. CDR3 length: 15 residues. The germline gives CDR1 SEHNR, CDR2 FQNEAQ (reference sequence). V was pared by 5 bases and J by 1 base, with 14 bases between. CDR3 in amino acids: CASSPRPGGNTEAFF. Written as DNA, the CDR3 is TGTGCCAGCAGCCCCCGCCCAGGAGGGAACACTGAAGCTTTCTTT.

The V gene is TRBV5-6, the J gene TRBJ2-7; 11 bases fit TRBD1. With 5 bases clipped from V and 6 bases from J, the junction kept 7 bases outside the gene matches. The CDR3 contains 14 residues. In germline, CDR1 is SGHDT, CDR2 YYEEEE. CDR3 loop: CASRGQGELGEQYF. As DNA, the CDR3 is TGTGCCAGCAGGGGACAGGGGGAACTTGGCGAGCAGTACTTC.

The V call is TRBV11-2, the J call TRBJ2-1; TRBD2 might be the D (6 bases). CDR1 SGHAT and CDR2 FQNNGV come from the germline V gene. The V gene lost 6 bases and the J gene lost 0 bases, with 6 bases spanning the gap. The CDR3 is 13 residues long. CDR3 sequence: CASRTSSYNEQFF. The CDR3 nucleotides are TGTGCCAGCAGGACTAGCTCCTACAATGAGCAGTTCTTC. Drawing the rest from reference TRBV11-2 and TRBJ2-1, the complete variable domain is EAGVAQSPRYKIIEKRQSVAFWCNPISGHATLYWYQQILGQGPKLLIQFQNNGVVDDSQLPKDRFSAERLKGVDSTLKIQPAKLEDSAVYLCASRTSSYNEQFFGPGTRLTVL.

The chain uses TRBV6-1 and TRBJ2-7; 8 bases fit TRBD1. CDR3 length: 14 amino acids. Germline V CDR1 and CDR2: MNHNS, SASEGT. V lost 7 bases and J lost 3; bases outside the gene matches: 8. For the CDR3, the DNA is TGTGCCAGCATTAGGACAGGGATAAGCTACGAGCAGTACTTC. This sequence encodes CASIRTGISYEQYF.

The chain employs TRBV5-1 and TRBJ2-7; no reliable D call. The V gene lost 1 base and the J gene lost 3 bases, with 8 bases spanning the gap. The CDR3 is 13 amino acids. CDR1 is SGHRS, CDR2 YFSETQ, per germline. CDR3 sequence (DNA): TGCGCCAGCAGCTTGACTTCCTACTACGAGCAGTACTTC. Translation: CASSLTSYYEQYF.

V usage is TRBV9 and J usage is TRBJ1-4, with D maybe TRBD1 (5 bases). The germline V gene has CDR1 SGDLS and CDR2 YYNGEE. Trimming took off 3 bases at V and 5 bases at J, with 14 bases between the two ends. This CDR3 is 15 amino acids long. DNA of the CDR3: TGTGCCAGCAGCGCCCGGACATTGGGGAATGAAAAACTGTTTTTT. Translation gives CASSARTLGNEKLFF.

The chain links TRBV4-2 to TRBJ2-5; TRBD2 matches 11 bases. This CDR3 region has 16 residues. In germline, CDR1 is LGHNA, CDR2 YNFKEQ. J gave up 1 base and V 1 base, and 2 bases lay outside the gene matches. CDR3 nucleotides: TGTGCCAGCAGCCAAGGACTAGCGGGGCCCCAAGAGACCCAGTACTTC. Its translation: CASSQGLAGPQETQYF.

The chain links TRBV2 to TRBJ1-5, with D maybe TRBD1 (6 bases). V lost 6 bases, J lost 4 bases, and 10 bases lay in between. The CDR3 runs 13 residues. In germline, CDR1 is SNHLY, CDR2 FYNNEI. The CDR3 spells CASSKQGNQPQHF. CDR3 nucleotides: TGTGCCAGCAGCAAACAGGGTAATCAGCCCCAGCATTTT. Together with reference TRBV2 and TRBJ1-5, the CDR3 gives the full variable domain: EPEVTQTPSHQVTQMGQEVILRCVPISNHLYFYWYRQILGQKVEFLVSFYNNEISEKSEIFDDQFSVERPDGSNFTLKIRSTKLEDSAMYFCASSKQGNQPQHFGDGTRLSIL.

This chain links TRBV2 with TRBJ2-1, with a weak D call TRBD2 (6 bases). Germline V gene lookup returns CDR1 SNHLY and CDR2 FYNNEI. The CDR3 is 15 amino acids. Trimming pared 3 bases from V and 9 bases from J, leaving 18 bases between. The CDR3 here is CASSEGLLGSSEQFF. DNA for the CDR3: TGTGCCAGCAGTGAGGGACTCCTAGGGTCCTCTGAGCAGTTCTTC.

The chain is built from TRBV6-1 and TRBJ1-1, with D tentatively TRBD1 (6 bases). This CDR3 has 15 amino acids. Between the trimmed V and J ends, which lost 5 bases and 0 bases, there was a span of 13 bases. CDR1 is MNHNS and CDR2 is SASEGT in the germline V gene. The CDR3 here is CASSPQGGMNTEAFF. CDR3 in DNA: TGTGCCAGCAGTCCCCAAGGGGGAATGAACACTGAAGCTTTCTTT.

J is TRBJ2-3 and V is TRBV19, with 13 nucleotides matching TRBD2. Germline values: CDR1 LNHDA, CDR2 SQIVND (reference sequence). V was clipped by 3 bases and J by 7 bases; unmatched bases: 10. This CDR3 contains 17 residues. CDR3 loop: CASSIGGLAGKEYTQYF. CDR3 coding DNA: TGTGCCAGTAGTATTGGGGGACTAGCGGGAAAGGAGTATACGCAGTATTTT. Variable domain in full (rest from reference TRBV19 and TRBJ2-3): DGGITQSPKYLFRKEGQNVTLSCEQNLNHDAMYWYRQDPGQGLRLIYYSQIVNDFQKGDIAEGYSVSREKKESFPLTVTSAQKNPTAFYLCASSIGGLAGKEYTQYFGPGTRLTVL.

The chain couples TRBV27 to TRBJ2-5, with TRBD1 matching over 10 bases. TRBJ2-7 explains the end of the DNA better; the J call may be wrong. The CDR3 has 15 amino acids. CDR1 and CDR2 (germline): MNHEY, SMNVEV (reference sequence). The CDR3 region is CASSLSGTGAYEQYF. DNA of the CDR3: TGTGCCAGCAGTTTGTCCGGGACAGGGGCCTACGAGCAGTACTTC.

This chain links TRBV28 with TRBJ2-5, with D possibly TRBD1 on 6 matching bases. Germline loops: CDR1 MDHEN, CDR2 SYDVKM. V was pared by 4 bases and J by 2 bases, with 14 bases between. CDR3 size: 15 residues. The CDR3, as DNA: TGTGCCAGCAGTTCACTCGGACAGCAGCAAGAGACCCAGTACTTC. This translates into CASSSLGQQQETQYF.